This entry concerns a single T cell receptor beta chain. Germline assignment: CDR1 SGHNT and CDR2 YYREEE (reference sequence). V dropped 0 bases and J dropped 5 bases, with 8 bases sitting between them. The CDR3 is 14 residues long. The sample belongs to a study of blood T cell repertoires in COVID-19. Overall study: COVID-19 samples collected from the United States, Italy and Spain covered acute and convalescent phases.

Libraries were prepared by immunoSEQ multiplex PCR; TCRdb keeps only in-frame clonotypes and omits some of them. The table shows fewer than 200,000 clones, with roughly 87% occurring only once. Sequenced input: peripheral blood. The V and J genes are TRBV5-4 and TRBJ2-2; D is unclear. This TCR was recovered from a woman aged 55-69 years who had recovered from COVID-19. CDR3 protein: CASSLAAKTGELFF. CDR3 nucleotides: TGTGCCAGCAGCTTGGCCGCTAAAACCGGGGAGCTGTTTTTT.